The rows below give T cell receptor beta chains drawn from one sample of a study of blood T cell repertoires in COVID-19. Assay used: immunoSEQ multiplex PCR; TCRdb lists only in-frame clones, some missing. The data contain about 220,000 clones, roughly 80% of them singletons. Specimen: peripheral blood. The receptor source for this set is a woman in her fifties or sixties who had recovered from COVID-19. CDR3s include the opening cysteine and the closing phenylalanine or tryptophan. A D gene is named only where the DNA matches it firmly. Clone sizes are given selectively: once, few, many, or a class where the clone is expanded.

D gene	J gene	clone size	V gene	CDR3 DNA	CDR3 protein
-	TRBJ2-3	-	TRBV10-3	TGTGCCACTGCCCCGCGGGACAGATCCACAGATACGCAGTATTTT	CATAPRDRSTDTQYF
-	TRBJ1-2	once	TRBV29-1	TGCAGCGTTGAAGGGCGGGGGGGTGGCTACACCTTC	CSVEGRGGGYTF
-	TRBJ1-2	-	TRBV9	TGTGCCAGCAGCGCATCCCGGGAGGAAGCAAGTAACTATGGCTACACCTTC	CASSASREEASNYGYTF
-	TRBJ1-1	-	TRBV5-3	TGTGCCAGAAGCCTACGACAGAGAAACACTGAAGCTTTCTTT	CARSLRQRNTEAFF
TRBD1	TRBJ1-5	-	TRBV3-1/TRBV3-2	TGTGCCAGCAGCCGCGGGACAGGGGACGTTCAGCCCCAGCATTTT	CASSRGTGDVQPQHF
TRBD1	TRBJ1-6	-	TRBV7-9	TGTGCCAGCAGCAAATTAGGGGACAGCTTTTTCGGTTCACCCCTCCACTTT	CASSKLGDSFFGSPLHF
TRBD1	TRBJ2-5	-	TRBV19	TGTGCCAGTAGTATACCCGCCGGGGACAGGCAAGAGACCCAGTACTTC	CASSIPAGDRQETQYF
-	TRBJ1-2	-	TRBV27	TGTGCCAGCAGGAAGCAGGGTGGCGGCTATGGCTACACCTTC	CASRKQGGGYGYTF
-	TRBJ1-2	-	TRBV7-9	TGTGCCAGCAGCGCGGGGGGGGTAGACTATGGCTACACCTTC	CASSAGGVDYGYTF
-	TRBJ2-2	-	TRBV12-3/TRBV12-4	TGTGCCACCCCAACCGGGGTCGGGGAGCTGTTTTTT	CATPTGVGELFF
-	TRBJ1-2	once	TRBV4-3	TGCGCCAGCAGCCAAGACAAGACAGGAGCCAACTATGGCTACACCTTC	CASSQDKTGANYGYTF
-	TRBJ1-5	-	TRBV6-4	TGTGCCAGCAGTGACTTGTCCGCGGGCAACCTGGCAAATCAGCCCCAGCATTTT	CASSDLSAGNLANQPQHF
TRBD2	TRBJ2-1	-	TRBV6-1	TGTGCCAGCAGGGGTAGCGGGGGTACCTACAATGAGCAGTTCTTC	CASRGSGGTYNEQFF
TRBD2	TRBJ2-3	-	TRBV18	TGTGCCAGCTCACCGATTGGACCGGGACTACGGGGGGATACGCAGTATTTT	CASSPIGPGLRGDTQYF
-	TRBJ1-1	-	TRBV7-9	TGTGCCAGCAGCTTCGGGGTAACTGCTGAAGCTTTCTTT	CASSFGVTAEAFF
TRBD2	TRBJ2-5	-	TRBV5-4	TGTGCCAGCAGCTCTGAACCCCAGCGGGGGGGCCGAGAGACCCAGTACTTC	CASSSEPQRGGRETQYF
TRBD1	TRBJ2-2	-	TRBV5-1	TGCGCCCACCGGGACAGGGACACCGGGGAGCTGTTTTTT	CAHRDRDTGELFF
-	TRBJ2-1	-	TRBV7-3	TGTGCCAGCAGCCAACCGGGGGGCGAGCAGTTCTTC	CASSQPGGEQFF
TRBD1	TRBJ2-5	-	TRBV6-5	TGTGCCAGCAGTTACTCGATGGGACAGCAAGAGACCCAGTACTTC	CASSYSMGQQETQYF
TRBD1	TRBJ1-1	-	TRBV2	TGTGCCAGCAGTCGACAGGGGATGAACACTGAAGCTTTCTTT	CASSRQGMNTEAFF
-	TRBJ2-5	-	TRBV6-5	TGTGCCAGCAGTTACGGAGGGTTTGAGACCCAGTACTTC	CASSYGGFETQYF
TRBD1	TRBJ1-2	-	TRBV15	TGTGCCACCAGCAGAGACCTCCGGGACAGCTATGGCTACACCTTC	CATSRDLRDSYGYTF
-	TRBJ1-2	-	TRBV5-1	TGCGCCAGCAGCTTGGGTGGAGGGCCCAACTTCGGCTACACCTTC	CASSLGGGPNFGYTF
-	TRBJ2-3	-	TRBV6-5	TGTGCCAGCACCCCCGCGTACAGGGAGGATACGCAGTATTTT	CASTPAYREDTQYF
-	TRBJ2-2	once	TRBV9	TGTGCCAGCAGCGTCGTGGGGGCGCCGGGGACCGGGGAGCTGTTTTTT	CASSVVGAPGTGELFF
-	TRBJ2-5	-	TRBV30	TGTGCCTGGAGTGTACTAGCCCAGACCCAGTACTTC	CAWSVLAQTQYF
TRBD1	TRBJ1-1	-	TRBV11-2	TGTGCCAGCAGCCGCGACAGGGTAGCTGAAGCTTTCTTT	CASSRDRVAEAFF
-	TRBJ1-5	once	TRBV5-8	TGTGCCAGCAGCTTAGAGGGTCGGCGCAATCAGCCCCAGCATTTT	CASSLEGRRNQPQHF
-	TRBJ1-2	-	TRBV30	TGTGCCTGGAGTAACGGGGGGGGTGGCTACACCTTC	CAWSNGGGGYTF
TRBD2	TRBJ2-1	-	TRBV3-1/TRBV3-2	TGTGCCAGCAGCCAAGTTCGGGGAGGGTACAATGAGCAGTTCTTC	CASSQVRGGYNEQFF
-	TRBJ1-2	-	TRBV2	TGTGCCAGCAGTGAGACAGCCTATGGCTACACCTTC	CASSETAYGYTF
-	TRBJ2-2	many	TRBV5-5	TGTGCCAGCACCCCGGGTCCGAACACCGGGGAGCTGTTTTTT	CASTPGPNTGELFF
-	TRBJ1-2	-	TRBV7-8	TGTGCCAGCAGCCCTAACTCGTATGGCTACACCTTC	CASSPNSYGYTF
TRBD2	TRBJ2-5	-	TRBV11-1	TGTGCCAGCAGCCGAACTAGCGAACAAGAGACCCAGTACTTC	CASSRTSEQETQYF
-	TRBJ1-2	-	TRBV6-5	TGTGCCAGCAGTAAGTTGCAGTTAACGAACTATGGCTACACCTTC	CASSKLQLTNYGYTF
TRBD1	TRBJ1-1	-	TRBV18	TGTGCCAGCTCACCCCCCGGGACAGGTACGGCGAAGACTGAAGCTTTCTTT	CASSPPGTGTAKTEAFF
TRBD2	TRBJ2-1	-	TRBV2	TGTGCCAGCAGGAAACTAGCGGGGGGGGGCGATGAGCAGTTCTTC	CASRKLAGGGDEQFF
-	TRBJ2-3	-	TRBV9	TGTGCCAGCAGCGTAGACTCGGACTCAGATACGCAGTATTTT	CASSVDSDSDTQYF
-	TRBJ1-2	-	TRBV9	TGTGCCAGCCGGGGAGGGGGTATCGACTATGGCTACACCTTC	CASRGGGIDYGYTF
TRBD1	TRBJ2-5	-	TRBV7-2	TGTGCCAGCAGCCCGGACAGGGGAAGGGACGAGACCCAGTACTTC	CASSPDRGRDETQYF
TRBD2	TRBJ2-7	-	TRBV5-1	TGCGCCAGCAGTCGACGGGGGGGCTACGAGCAGTACTTC	CASSRRGGYEQYF
TRBD2	TRBJ2-1	-	TRBV5-4	TGTGCCAGCAGCCCCGGGGGGGGAGGGGCGGGCAATGAGCAGTTCTTC	CASSPGGGGAGNEQFF
TRBD2	TRBJ2-3	-	TRBV6-5	TGTGCCAGCAGTTGGCGGGGGTTAACAGATACGCAGTATTTT	CASSWRGLTDTQYF
TRBD2	TRBJ2-1	once	TRBV5-6	TGTGCCAGCAGCTTGGCTAGCGGGGGCTGGAATGAGCAGTTCTTC	CASSLASGGWNEQFF
TRBD1	TRBJ2-7	-	TRBV6-6	TGTGCCAGCAGTTACGGGACAGAGTCCTACGAGCAGTACTTC	CASSYGTESYEQYF
-	TRBJ2-1	-	TRBV27	TGTGCCAGCAGTTTATCTTGGGGGGGGCGTTCCTACAATGAGCAGTTCTTC	CASSLSWGGRSYNEQFF
-	TRBJ2-5	-	TRBV7-3	TGTGCCAGCAGCCTAGGTCCGGGGAATCAAGAGACCCAGTACTTC	CASSLGPGNQETQYF
TRBD2	TRBJ2-7	few	TRBV5-1	TGCGCCAGCACCGGGGCTAGCGGGGGGGCCCACGAGCAGTACTTC	CASTGASGGAHEQYF
TRBD1	TRBJ2-7	-	TRBV28	TGTGCCAGCCTCGGGACAGCTAGAGAGCAGTACTTC	CASLGTAREQYF
-	TRBJ2-7	-	TRBV10-1	TGCGCCAGCAAAGAGGACGAGCAGTACTTC	CASKEDEQYF
TRBD1	TRBJ1-1	-	TRBV5-8	TGTGCCGGAGGACAGGGGGCTTTAGCTTTCTTT	CAGGQGALAFF
-	TRBJ2-6	once	TRBV7-3	TGTGCCAGCAGCCCCTACAGTTCTGGGGCCAACGTCCTGACTTTC	CASSPYSSGANVLTF
-	TRBJ1-1	-	TRBV19	TGTGCCAGTAGTATGTCTCCCGTGAACACTGAAGCTTTCTTT	CASSMSPVNTEAFF
-	TRBJ1-1	-	TRBV3-1/TRBV3-2	TGTGCCAGCAGCCCAAAGGCCCTACATGCGGACACTGAAGCTTTCTTT	CASSPKALHADTEAFF